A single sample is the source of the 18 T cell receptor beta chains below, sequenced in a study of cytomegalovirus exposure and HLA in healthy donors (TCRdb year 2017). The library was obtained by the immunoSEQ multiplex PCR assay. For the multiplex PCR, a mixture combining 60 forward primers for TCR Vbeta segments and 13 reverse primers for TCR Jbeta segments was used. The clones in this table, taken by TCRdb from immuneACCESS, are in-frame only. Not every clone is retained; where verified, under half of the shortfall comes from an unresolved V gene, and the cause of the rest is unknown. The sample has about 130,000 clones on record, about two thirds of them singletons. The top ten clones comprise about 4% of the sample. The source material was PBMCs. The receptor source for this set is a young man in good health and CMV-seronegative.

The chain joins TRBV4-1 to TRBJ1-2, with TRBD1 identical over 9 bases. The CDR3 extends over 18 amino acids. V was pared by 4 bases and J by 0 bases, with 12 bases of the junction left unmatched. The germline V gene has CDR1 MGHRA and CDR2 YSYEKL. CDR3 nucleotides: TGCGCCAGCAGCCCAGATACAGGGGGCCTTCGTGCTAACTATGGCTACACCTTC. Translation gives CASSPDTGGLRANYGYTF.

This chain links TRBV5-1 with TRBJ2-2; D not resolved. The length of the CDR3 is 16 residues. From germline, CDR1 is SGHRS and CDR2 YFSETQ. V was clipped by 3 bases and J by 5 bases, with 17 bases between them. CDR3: CASSSEPAERTGELFF. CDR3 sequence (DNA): TGCGCCAGCAGCTCCGAGCCCGCGGAGAGAACCGGGGAGCTGTTTTTT.

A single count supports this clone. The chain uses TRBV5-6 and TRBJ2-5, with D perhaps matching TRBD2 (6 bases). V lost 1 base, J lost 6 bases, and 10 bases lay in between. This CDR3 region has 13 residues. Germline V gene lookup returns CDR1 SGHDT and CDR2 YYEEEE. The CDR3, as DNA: TGTGCCAGCAGCTTGTCACTAGCAAAGACCCAGTACTTC. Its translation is CASSLSLAKTQYF. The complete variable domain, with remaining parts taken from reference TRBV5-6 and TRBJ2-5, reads DAGVTQSPTHLIKTRGQQVTLRCSPKSGHDTVSWYQQALGQGPQFIFQYYEEEERQRGNFPDRFSGHQFPNYSSELNVNALLLGDSALYLCASSLSLAKTQYFGPGTRLLVL.

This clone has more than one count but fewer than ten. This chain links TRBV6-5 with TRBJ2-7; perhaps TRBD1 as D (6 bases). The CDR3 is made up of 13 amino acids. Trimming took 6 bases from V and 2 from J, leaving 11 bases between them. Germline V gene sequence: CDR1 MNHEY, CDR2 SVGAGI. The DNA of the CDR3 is TGTGCCAGCAGGGGGGACAACGCCTACGAGCAGTACTTC. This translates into CASRGDNAYEQYF.

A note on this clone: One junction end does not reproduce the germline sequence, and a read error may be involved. CDR3 region: CSSSPAGGTEAFF. CDR3 DNA sequence: TGTTCCAGCAGCCCCGCGGGGGGCACTGAAGCTTTCTTT. The rearrangement uses TRBV7-9 and TRBJ1-1; a possible D gene is TRBD1 (5 bases). The V gene's germline CDR1 is SEHNR and CDR2 FQNEAQ (reference sequence). This CDR3 region has 13 residues.

The CDR3 nucleotides read TGTGCCAGCAGCTTAGGCGGGGGGGGCAGCTACAATGAGCAGTTCTTC. Protein sequence: CASSLGGGGSYNEQFF. V usage is TRBV7-3 and J usage is TRBJ2-1, with 9 bases matching TRBD2. Germline V gene lookup returns CDR1 SGHTA and CDR2 FQGTGA. CDR3 length: 16 amino acids. With 2 bases clipped from V and 3 bases from J, the junction kept 5 bases outside the gene matches.

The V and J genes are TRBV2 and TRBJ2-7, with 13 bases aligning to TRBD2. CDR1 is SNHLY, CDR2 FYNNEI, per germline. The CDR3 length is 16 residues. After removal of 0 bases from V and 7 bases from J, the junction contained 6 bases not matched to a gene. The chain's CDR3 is CASSEARLAGGGEQYF. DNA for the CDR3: TGTGCCAGCAGTGAAGCCCGACTAGCGGGGGGTGGGGAGCAGTACTTC.

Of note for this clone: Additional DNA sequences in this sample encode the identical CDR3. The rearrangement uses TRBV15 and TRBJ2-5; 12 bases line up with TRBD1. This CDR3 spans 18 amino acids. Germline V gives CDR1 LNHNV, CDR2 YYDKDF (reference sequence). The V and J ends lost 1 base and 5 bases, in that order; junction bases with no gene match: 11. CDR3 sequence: CATSRVSFGTGGVETQYF. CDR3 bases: TGTGCCACCAGCAGAGTCAGTTTTGGGACAGGGGGCGTTGAGACCCAGTACTTC.

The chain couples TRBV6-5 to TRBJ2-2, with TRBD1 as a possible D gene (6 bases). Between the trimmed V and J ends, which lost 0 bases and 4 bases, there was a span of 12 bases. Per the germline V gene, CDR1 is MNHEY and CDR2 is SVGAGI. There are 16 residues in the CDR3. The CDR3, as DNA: TGTGCCAGCAGTTACTCTGGGGCAGGGGTCACCGGGGAGCTGTTTTTT. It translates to CASSYSGAGVTGELFF.

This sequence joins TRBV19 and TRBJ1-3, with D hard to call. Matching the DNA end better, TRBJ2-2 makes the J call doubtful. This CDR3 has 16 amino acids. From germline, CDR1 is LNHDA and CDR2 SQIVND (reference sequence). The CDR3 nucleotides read TGTGCCAGTAGTATAGATTTTTCAGGAAGGACCGGGGAGCTGTTTTTT. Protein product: CASSIDFSGRTGELFF.

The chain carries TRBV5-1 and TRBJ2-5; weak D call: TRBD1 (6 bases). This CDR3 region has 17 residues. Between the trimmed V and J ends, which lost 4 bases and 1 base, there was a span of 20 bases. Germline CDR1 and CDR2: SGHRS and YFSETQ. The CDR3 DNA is TGCGCCAGCAGCGTGGGTACAGGGCTGCCGCCCCAAGAGACCCAGTACTTC. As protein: CASSVGTGLPPQETQYF.

The CDR3 DNA reads TGTGCCAGTAGTATTTCGATCGGGATGAACACTGAAGCTTTCTTT. This sequence encodes CASSISIGMNTEAFF. V usage is TRBV19 and J usage is TRBJ1-1; D gene unclear. Germline values: CDR1 LNHDA, CDR2 SQIVND (reference sequence). This CDR3 contains 15 residues. V lost 3 bases, J lost 0 bases, and 11 bases lay in between.

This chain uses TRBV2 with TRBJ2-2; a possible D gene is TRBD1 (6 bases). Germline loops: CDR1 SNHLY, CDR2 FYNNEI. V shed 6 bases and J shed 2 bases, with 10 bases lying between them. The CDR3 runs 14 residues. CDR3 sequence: CASRRDKNTGELFF. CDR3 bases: TGTGCCAGCAGGAGGGACAAAAACACCGGGGAGCTGTTTTTT.

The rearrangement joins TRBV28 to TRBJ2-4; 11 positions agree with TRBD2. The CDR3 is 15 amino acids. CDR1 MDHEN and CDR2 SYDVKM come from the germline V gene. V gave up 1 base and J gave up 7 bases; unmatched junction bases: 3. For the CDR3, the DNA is TGTGCCAGCAGTTTATCCGGACTAGCGGGCAACATTCAGTACTTC. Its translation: CASSLSGLAGNIQYF.

The CDR3 region is CASSPTGGNLYEQYF. DNA of the CDR3: TGTGCCAGCAGCCCTACAGGGGGGAACCTCTACGAGCAGTACTTC. The chain couples TRBV13 to TRBJ2-7; 8 bases are shared with TRBD1. Looked up from germline, CDR1 is PRHDT and CDR2 is FYEKMQ (reference sequence). V shed 5 bases and J 3 bases; nucleotides not matched to a gene: 9. CDR3 length: 15 amino acids.

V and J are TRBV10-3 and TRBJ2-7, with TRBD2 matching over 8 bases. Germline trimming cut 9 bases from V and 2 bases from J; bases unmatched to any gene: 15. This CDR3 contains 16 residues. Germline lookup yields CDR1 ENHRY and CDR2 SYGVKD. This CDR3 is CAITSGPRGGTYEQYF. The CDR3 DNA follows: TGTGCCATAACATCCGGCCCGCGCGGGGGGACCTACGAGCAGTACTTC.

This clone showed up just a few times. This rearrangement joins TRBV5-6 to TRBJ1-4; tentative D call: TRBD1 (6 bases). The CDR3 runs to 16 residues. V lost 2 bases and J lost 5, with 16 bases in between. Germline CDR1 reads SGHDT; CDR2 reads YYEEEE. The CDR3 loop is CASSFLDRPGNEKLFF. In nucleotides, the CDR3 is TGTGCCAGCAGCTTTCTAGACAGGCCGGGAAATGAAAAACTGTTTTTT.

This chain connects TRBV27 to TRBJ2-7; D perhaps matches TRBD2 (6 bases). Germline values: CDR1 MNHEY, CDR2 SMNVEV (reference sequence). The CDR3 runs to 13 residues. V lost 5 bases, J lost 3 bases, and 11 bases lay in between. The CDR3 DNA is TGTGCCAGCAGTCAGACGGACTACTACGAGCAGTACTTC. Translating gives CASSQTDYYEQYF.